Detailed here is one TCR beta chain. The antigen is not known. This sample was included in a study of T cells after yellow fever vaccination. Study-wide points: The CD4 and CD8 compartments had a small share of their clonotypes in common. FACS-sorted repertoires might harbor abundant contaminating clonotypes from the bulk population. It was a weaker secondary response, yet one that peaked faster, at day 5 versus 15.

Universal primer sites and UMIs were introduced during 5'RACE template-switching synthesis of TCR cDNA. One entry per CDR3 protein results from TCRdb running MiXCR on the 5' RACE reads. The sample contains 500,000 to 650,000 distinct CDR3 sequences, about 12% of which appear only once. The sequence came from a man between 25 and 39 years old who received the YFV17D yellow fever vaccine. The sequencing used PBMCs, collected on the day of the yellow fever booster vaccination.

CDR3 sequence: CASSTSGGIGQPQHF. The CDR3 DNA is TGTGCCAGCAGTACCTCAGGGGGCATTGGGCAGCCCCAGCATTTT. V gene TRBV6-1 combines with J gene TRBJ1-5, with 8 bases fitting TRBD1. The V and J ends lost 5 bases and 7 bases, in that order; junction bases with no gene match: 10. Germline V gene data show CDR1 as MNHNS and CDR2 as SASEGT. CDR3 length equals 15 residues.